This entry concerns a single TCR beta chain. This sample was included in a study of blood T cell repertoires in COVID-19. Using immunoSEQ multiplex PCR, the repertoire was profiled, and TCRdb retains in-frame clones only, with some absent. The sample lists about 210,000 clones, 83% seen once, with about 2.7% in the top ten. CDR3 length equals 15 residues. The germline gives CDR1 SEHNR, CDR2 FQNEAQ (reference sequence). The trim removed 8 bases at V and 1 base at J, leaving 7 bases unmatched. This sequence joins TRBV7-9 and TRBJ2-2; TRBD2 aligns across 7 bases. The sample taken for sequencing was peripheral blood. This TCR came from a woman aged 40-49 years with active or convalescent COVID-19. The CDR3 protein is CASPLRERNTGELFF. For the CDR3, the DNA is TGTGCCAGCCCCCTGCGGGAGAGGAACACCGGGGAGCTGTTTTTT. The whole variable domain, remainder taken from reference TRBV7-9 and TRBJ2-2, is DTGVSQNPRHKITKRGQNVTFRCDPISEHNRLYWYRQTLGQGPEFLTYFQNEAQLEKSRLLSDRFSAERPKGSFSTLEIQRTEQGDSAMYLCASPLRERNTGELFFGEGSRLTVL.